This entry describes one T cell receptor (beta chain). Its specificity is unknown. This sample is drawn from a study of T cell responses to AZD1222 COVID-19 vaccine. Study outcomes and limitations: Spike-specific TCR breadth and depth rose after two AZD1222 doses. Repertoire samples came only from after the peak T cell response. Baseline testing showed seropositivity in only a handful of AZD1222 recipients.

Sequenced by immunoSEQ multiplex PCR; TCRdb stores in-frame clones only, minus some. The sample lists fewer than 130,000 clones; roughly 90% were seen once. The V gene's germline CDR1 is MNHNY and CDR2 SVGAGI (reference sequence). There are 18 residues in the CDR3. Losses at the gene ends were 5 bases for V and 3 bases for J; bases not matched to a gene: 13. This receptor was obtained from an adult in good health. The rearrangement uses TRBV6-6 and TRBJ1-6; 7 bases are a match to TRBD1. Source: peripheral blood, taken on day 0 of AZD1222 vaccination. The DNA of the CDR3 is TGTGCCAGCAGTCCCCGGGACAGATCAATGGGCTATAATTCACCCCTCCACTTT. It encodes CASSPRDRSMGYNSPLHF.